This passage covers 27 T cell receptor beta chains from one sample sequenced in a study of CXCR3-negative and CXCR3-positive naive CD8 T cells. Study outcomes and limitations: Naive cells positive for CXCR3 carried more hydrophobic TRB CDR3s than CXCR3-negative ones.

Antigen specificity for these receptors is unknown. The authors made the TRB cDNA libraries by 5' RACE using UMI labels. TCRdb processed the 5' RACE reads again and assigns one entry to each CDR3 protein, with no DNA. The sample holds 85,000 to 130,000 distinct CDR3 sequences. Sequencing was performed on naive CXCR3+ CD8+ T cells from blood. As to subset: CD45RO-CCR7+CD27+CD95- naive CD8+ T cells expressing CXCR3 (TNR3+). The receptors were gathered from a human donor in good health. Some clones in this sample may be carry-over from other donors' samples.

The chain employs TRBV5-1 and TRBJ2-5; the D gene TCRdb calls, TRBD2, cannot be checked with no DNA. The CDR3 is made up of 16 amino acids. Germline V gives CDR1 SGHRS, CDR2 YFSETQ. The CDR3 spells CASSAGTSGTQETQYF.

This sequence joins TRBV28 and TRBJ2-5; there is no DNA to check the TCRdb D call of TRBD2. CDR3 length equals 15 residues. Germline values: CDR1 MDHEN, CDR2 SYDVKM. The CDR3: CASSLLLAGQETQYF.

The chain links TRBV9 to TRBJ2-1; TCRdb reports TRBD2, a call that lacks DNA to check it against. Germline lookup yields CDR1 SGDLS and CDR2 YYNGEE. The CDR3 runs to 17 residues. CDR3 residues: CASSAGTSGSSYNEQFF.

This chain connects TRBV29-1 to TRBJ2-2. CDR3 length: 13 residues. CDR1 SQVTM and CDR2 ANQGSEA come from the germline V gene. Here the CDR3 reads CSVGQSNTGELFF.

The V gene is TRBV28, the J gene TRBJ2-7; TCRdb selects TRBD1, and the lack of DNA leaves this call unchecked. The germline CDR1 and CDR2 sequences are MDHEN and SYDVKM. This CDR3 is built from 18 residues. CDR3 amino acids: CASSFLPADRGIGYEQYF.

The V gene is TRBV10-3, the J gene TRBJ2-5. CDR1 is ENHRY and CDR2 is SYGVKD in the germline V gene. The CDR3 spans 12 residues. The CDR3 loop reads CAISTTVETQYF.

The J gene is TRBJ2-3, the V gene TRBV6-1; without DNA, the TCRdb call of TRBD1 cannot be checked. Germline V gene sequence: CDR1 MNHNS, CDR2 SASEGT. There are 13 residues in the CDR3. CDR3 region: CASSITGYDTQYF.

This chain connects TRBV20-1 to TRBJ2-5; the D call of TRBD1 rests on TCRdb alone, since no DNA is present to check it. The CDR3 covers 15 residues. Per germline, CDR1 DFQATT and CDR2 SNEGSKA (reference sequence). This chain's CDR3 is CSAREVEGGGETQYF.

The chain couples TRBV10-2 to TRBJ2-7. Germline values: CDR1 WSHSY, CDR2 SAAADI. The CDR3 sequence is 14 residues long. CDR3 residues: CASRGSGSFYEQYF.

The V and J genes are TRBV5-1 and TRBJ2-2; the D call of TRBD2 rests on TCRdb alone, since no DNA is present to check it. The CDR3 length is 16 residues. CDR1 is SGHRS, CDR2 YFSETQ, per germline. The CDR3 spells CASSPSTSTRTGELFF.

The chain uses TRBV4-1 and TRBJ2-5; TCRdb reports TRBD2, a call that lacks DNA to check it against. Germline V gene data show CDR1 as MGHRA and CDR2 as YSYEKL. CDR3 length: 16 residues. The CDR3: CASSPDSVNNQETQYF.

The chain is built from TRBV4-1 and TRBJ2-1; TCRdb names TRBD2, which stays unverified in the absence of DNA. The CDR3 is made up of 15 amino acids. CDR1 is MGHRA, CDR2 YSYEKL, per germline. CDR3 protein: CASSPPGLAGFEQFF.

The chain has TRBV6-2 or TRBV6-3 and TRBJ2-7; the D call of TRBD2 rests on TCRdb alone, since no DNA is present to check it. Germline V CDR1 and CDR2: MNHEY, SVGEGT. The CDR3 covers 15 residues. This CDR3 is CASRTITSGSYEQYF.

The rearrangement uses TRBV5-1 and TRBJ1-3. CDR1 is SGHRS and CDR2 is YFSETQ in the germline V gene. The CDR3 has 16 amino acids. CDR3 loop: CASSSKEHFSGNTIYF.

This sequence joins TRBV9 and TRBJ1-6. CDR1 is SGDLS, CDR2 YYNGEE, per germline. This CDR3 has 13 amino acids. The CDR3 loop is CASSVESHSPLHF.

The chain combines TRBV20-1 with TRBJ2-1; the D call of TRBD2 rests on TCRdb alone, since no DNA is present to check it. The germline V gene has CDR1 DFQATT and CDR2 SNEGSKA (reference sequence). The length of the CDR3 is 14 residues. The CDR3 is CSAGEASSYNEQFF.

The chain combines TRBV6-2 or TRBV6-3 with TRBJ2-5; checking the TCRdb D call of TRBD1 is not possible without DNA. Germline V lookup: CDR1 MNHEY, CDR2 SVGEGT. The CDR3 spans 12 residues. The chain's CDR3 is CALGTDQETQYF.

The chain joins TRBV28 to TRBJ1-1; TCRdb's D gene call, TRBD1, goes unchecked for lack of DNA. Germline CDR1 MDHEN, CDR2 SYDVKM. The CDR3 totals 13 residues. The CDR3 protein is CAIRGLMNTEAFF.

CDR3: CSVAHTGAEGYTF. This rearrangement joins TRBV29-1 to TRBJ1-2; TCRdb reports TRBD1, a call that lacks DNA to check it against. The CDR3 is 13 residues long. CDR1 and CDR2 (germline): SQVTM, ANQGSEA.

The chain is built from TRBV18 and TRBJ2-5; TCRdb reports TRBD1, a call that lacks DNA to check it against. From germline, CDR1 is KGHSH and CDR2 LQKENI. This CDR3 is built from 16 residues. CDR3 sequence reads: CASSPGPGQFQETQYF.

This sequence joins TRBV9 and TRBJ2-7; TCRdb designates TRBD1, a call that cannot be tested without DNA. Looked up from germline, CDR1 is SGDLS and CDR2 is YYNGEE. CDR3 length equals 14 residues. CDR3 sequence reads: CASSPGRESYEQYF. Supplemented by reference TRBV9 and TRBJ2-7, the full variable domain reads DSGVTQTPKHLITATGQRVTLRCSPRSGDLSVYWYQQSLDQGLQFLIQYYNGEERAKGNILERFSAQQFPDLHSELNLSSLELGDSALYFCASSPGRESYEQYFGPGTRLTVT.

The chain recombines TRBV7-3 with TRBJ2-1; checking the TCRdb D call of TRBD1 is not possible without DNA. Germline lookup yields CDR1 SGHTA and CDR2 FQGTGA. This CDR3 comprises 16 residues. The CDR3 sequence: CASSSDRPSSYNEQFF.

The chain employs TRBV29-1 and TRBJ2-7; TCRdb's assignment of TRBD1 cannot be checked, as there is no DNA. In germline, CDR1 is SQVTM, CDR2 ANQGSEA. The CDR3 consists of 14 residues. CDR3 protein: CSAAGTGVSYEQYF.

The chain's CDR3 is CASSLEWDTEAFF. The chain has TRBV5-4 and TRBJ1-1. Germline CDR1 reads SGHNT; CDR2 reads YYREEE (reference sequence). The CDR3 loop spans 13 amino acids.

V gene TRBV30 combines with J gene TRBJ1-1. The CDR3 consists of 13 residues. Germline values: CDR1 GTSNPN, CDR2 SVGIG (reference sequence). The CDR3 is CAWSVLVNTEAFF.

This chain joins TRBV6-5 and TRBJ2-1. This CDR3 spans 13 amino acids. The V gene's germline CDR1 is MNHEY and CDR2 SVGAGI. This chain's CDR3 is CASTSTLNNEQFF.

The chain is built from TRBV5-1 and TRBJ2-1; TCRdb reports TRBD2, a call that lacks DNA to check it against. CDR1 and CDR2 (germline): SGHRS, YFSETQ. The CDR3 consists of 13 residues. CDR3 sequence: CASSKALWMEQFF. The full variable domain, rest sourced from reference TRBV5-1 and TRBJ2-1, is KAGVTQTPRYLIKTRGQQVTLSCSPISGHRSVSWYQQTPGQGLQFLFEYFSETQRNKGNFPGRFSGRQFSNSRSEMNVSTLELGDSALYLCASSKALWMEQFFGPGTRLTVL.